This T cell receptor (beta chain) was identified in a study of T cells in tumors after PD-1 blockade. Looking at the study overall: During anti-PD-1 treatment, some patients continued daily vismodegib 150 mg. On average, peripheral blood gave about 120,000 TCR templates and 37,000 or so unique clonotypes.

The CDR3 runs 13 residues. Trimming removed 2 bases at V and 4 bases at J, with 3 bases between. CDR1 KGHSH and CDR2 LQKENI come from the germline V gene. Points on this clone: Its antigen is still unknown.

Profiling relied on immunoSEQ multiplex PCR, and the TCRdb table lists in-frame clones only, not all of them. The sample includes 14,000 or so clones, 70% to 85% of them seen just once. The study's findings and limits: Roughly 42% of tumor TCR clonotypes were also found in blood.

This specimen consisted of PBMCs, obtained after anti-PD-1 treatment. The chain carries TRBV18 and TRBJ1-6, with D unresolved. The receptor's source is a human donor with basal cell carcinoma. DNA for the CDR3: TGTGCCAGCTCACCAGTATATAATTCACCCCTCCACTTT. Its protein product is CASSPVYNSPLHF. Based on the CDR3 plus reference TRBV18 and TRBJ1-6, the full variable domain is NAGVMQNPRHLVRRRGQEARLRCSPMKGHSHVYWYRQLPEEGLKFMVYLQKENIIDESGMPKERFSAEFPKEGPSILRIQQVVRGDSAAYFCASSPVYNSPLHFGNGTRLTVT.